The 3 T cell receptor beta chains presented below share a single source sample, sequenced in a study of tumor-infiltrating lymphocytes in primary liver carcinoma. The source of the blood RNA was unsorted whole blood, and germline DNA was extracted as well. The authors made TCR beta cDNA from 500 to 600 ng total RNA with a constant-region primer. ARM-PCR was slightly modified, and three nested multiplex PCR rounds with it gave rise to the TCR beta libraries. The first two PCR rounds used TRBV1-TRBV30 primers with a Cbeta primer, approximately 10 cycles each. TCRdb analysed the multiplex PCR reads with MiXCR anew, one entry per CDR3 protein. The top ten clones hold about 7.1% of a sample with nearly 200,000 distinct CDR3 sequences, around 60% of them seen once. Sequencing was done on a sample of peripheral blood. The receptors shown here come from a woman in her sixties with primary liver carcinoma and hepatitis B virus infection.

This clonotype showed up many times. The chain joins TRBV6-5 to TRBJ2-5; 8 bases line up with TRBD2. CDR3 length equals 14 residues. Losses at the gene ends were 5 bases for V and 5 bases for J; bases not matched to a gene: 7. Germline assignment: CDR1 MNHEY and CDR2 SVGAGI. The CDR3 loop reads CASSRGGSFETQYF. The CDR3 DNA reads TGTGCCAGCAGTCGGGGGGGTAGCTTTGAGACCCAGTACTTC.

The J gene is TRBJ2-1, the V gene TRBV10-3, with 9 nucleotides matching TRBD1. Germline CDR1 and CDR2: ENHRY and SYGVKD. The CDR3 runs 13 residues. Trimming at V came to 6 bases and at J to 8 bases, leaving 5 bases not matched to a gene. The CDR3 bases are TGTGCCATCAGACATACAGGGGGCGATGAGCAGTTCTTC. Translation: CAIRHTGGDEQFF.

About this clonotype: This may be a read error: a much more frequent sequence differs by one nucleotide. This rearrangement joins TRBV10-3 to TRBJ2-7; no definite D call. The V gene lost 6 bases and the J gene lost 6 bases, with 24 bases spanning the gap. In germline, CDR1 is ENHRY, CDR2 SYGVKD. This CDR3 spans 16 amino acids. The CDR3 spells CAIRFTESESSIEQYF. Here the CDR3 DNA reads TGTGCCATCAGATTTACAGAAAGCGAGAGTAGTATCGAGCAGTACTTC.